These 18 T cell receptor beta chains share one sample of origin, sequenced in a study of blood T cell repertoires in COVID-19. Clones were sequenced by immunoSEQ multiplex PCR, and TCRdb holds only the in-frame ones, with some missing. The sample shows under 350,000 clones, roughly 85% of them seen only once. The specimen was peripheral blood. The receptors come from a human donor in a cohort sampled during active COVID-19.

This clone was observed many times. The gene calls are TRBV12-3 or TRBV12-4 and TRBJ1-1; D remains ambiguous. V shed 0 bases and J shed 7 bases, with 9 bases lying between them. CDR3 length: 13 residues. For the CDR3, the DNA is TGTGCCAGCAGTTTAGCTAAATCACTTGAAGCTTTCTTT. It translates to CASSLAKSLEAFF.

The chain is built from TRBV6-1 and TRBJ1-5; D ambiguous. There are 14 residues in the CDR3. CDR1 and CDR2 (germline): MNHNS, SASEGT. Trimming shortened V by 2 bases and J by 0 bases, and 5 bases separated the two germline ends. The CDR3 DNA follows: TGTGCCAGCAGTGAATCAGTTAGCAATCAGCCCCAGCATTTT. Translation: CASSESVSNQPQHF.

The V and J genes are TRBV7-8 and TRBJ2-3; perhaps TRBD2 as D (5 bases). This CDR3 has 17 residues. Germline V gene data show CDR1 as SGHVS and CDR2 as FQNEAQ. V lost 5 bases and J 8 bases, leaving 26 bases between the germline ends. For the CDR3, the DNA is TGTGCCAGCAGCCTTTTTTTAGGGTTCCTCGAGGAGGTTACGCAGTATTTT. Amino acids: CASSLFLGFLEEVTQYF.

The chain couples TRBV5-1 to TRBJ1-1; 7 positions agree with TRBD1. Per the germline V gene, CDR1 is SGHRS and CDR2 is YFSETQ. With V trimmed by 2 bases and J by 5 bases, 12 bases remained unmatched. This CDR3 is built from 16 residues. Written as DNA, the CDR3 is TGCGCCAGCAGCTTTTCATTAGGGGGCATCGTTACTGAAGCTTTCTTT. Translating gives CASSFSLGGIVTEAFF.

The CDR3 sequence: CASSKGITAEETQYF. The CDR3 bases are TGTGCCAGCAGCAAAGGTATCACAGCCGAAGAGACCCAGTACTTC. The genes are TRBV7-9 and TRBJ2-5; D ambiguous. The V end was cut by 5 bases, the J end by 3 bases, with 16 bases between. Germline V lookup: CDR1 SEHNR, CDR2 FQNEAQ (reference sequence). This CDR3 contains 15 residues. Complete variable domain (other parts from reference TRBV7-9 and TRBJ2-5): DTGVSQNPRHKITKRGQNVTFRCDPISEHNRLYWYRQTLGQGPEFLTYFQNEAQLEKSRLLSDRFSAERPKGSFSTLEIQRTEQGDSAMYLCASSKGITAEETQYFGPGTRLLVL.

The chain links TRBV19 to TRBJ1-4, with 7 positions matching TRBD1. J was trimmed by 6 bases and V by 10 bases; bases with no gene match: 8. CDR1 and CDR2 from the germline V gene are LNHDA and SQIVND (reference sequence). The CDR3 extends over 13 amino acids. The CDR3 DNA is TGTGCCACCGAGGGGGCAACCCATGAAAAACTGTTTTTT. Its protein is CATEGATHEKLFF.

The rearrangement joins TRBV7-3 to TRBJ2-3; TRBD2 is a possible D gene (5 bases). This CDR3 comprises 12 residues. V gave up 5 bases and J gave up 10 bases, with 13 bases separating them. CDR1 is SGHTA and CDR2 is FQGTGA in the germline V gene. This CDR3 is CASSPGSAAQYF. The CDR3 region has the DNA TGTGCCAGCAGCCCGGGGTCAGCTGCGCAGTATTTT.

The chain joins TRBV4-1 to TRBJ1-1, with TRBD1 matching over 7 bases. Germline V gene lookup returns CDR1 MGHRA and CDR2 YSYEKL. The CDR3 has 15 amino acids. V lost 7 bases to trimming and J lost 1 base; unmatched junction nucleotides: 9. CDR3 residues: CASMRETGRNTEAFF. The CDR3 DNA reads TGCGCCAGCATGAGAGAGACAGGGAGGAACACTGAAGCTTTCTTT.

The chain recombines TRBV5-1 with TRBJ1-2, with TRBD1 matching 9 bases. V shed 0 bases, J shed 3 bases, and the junction held 12 bases outside the gene matches. Germline lookup yields CDR1 SGHRS and CDR2 YFSETQ. CDR3 length: 18 amino acids. The CDR3 region has the DNA TGCGCCAGCAGCTTGGAACTTAAGGGGACAGGGACCCACTATGGCTACACCTTC. Translation gives CASSLELKGTGTHYGYTF.

This sequence joins TRBV4-1 and TRBJ2-3; 9 bases align to TRBD1. V lost 3 bases, J lost 0 bases, and 4 bases stayed unmatched. Germline V gives CDR1 MGHRA, CDR2 YSYEKL. This CDR3 has 16 residues. The CDR3 region is CASSQTGTGSTDTQYF. CDR3 DNA sequence: TGCGCCAGCAGCCAGACCGGGACAGGGAGCACAGATACGCAGTATTTT.

This clone appeared a single time. This rearrangement joins TRBV2 to TRBJ2-2; no clear D. The V end lost 3 bases, the J end lost 8 bases, and 10 bases lay between the germline ends. The CDR3 has 13 amino acids. Germline values: CDR1 SNHLY, CDR2 FYNNEI. CDR3 sequence (DNA): TGTGCCAGCAGTGATGAGTCGGTTGGGGAGCTGTTTTTT. Translating gives CASSDESVGELFF.

The count of this clone is one. This chain joins TRBV24-1 and TRBJ2-2, with a weak D call TRBD2 (6 bases). Germline V gives CDR1 KGHDR, CDR2 SFDVKD. This CDR3 region has 15 residues. Trimming took off 3 bases at V and 2 bases at J, with 9 bases between the two ends. Here the CDR3 DNA reads TGTGCCACCAGTGATCCCGGGACTAACACCGGGGAGCTGTTTTTT. It is translated as CATSDPGTNTGELFF.

This chain joins TRBV5-1 and TRBJ1-1; D is uncertain. The CDR3 length is 13 residues. Trimming took 3 bases from V and 0 from J, leaving 6 bases between them. Germline CDR1 SGHRS, CDR2 YFSETQ. CDR3 protein: CASSWQLNTEAFF. The CDR3, as DNA: TGCGCCAGCAGCTGGCAGTTGAACACTGAAGCTTTCTTT.

This chain connects TRBV25-1 to TRBJ1-5; D is perhaps TRBD1 (5 bases). The CDR3 is made up of 14 amino acids. V lost 3 bases, J lost 2 bases, and 8 bases lay in between. CDR1 and CDR2 (germline): MGHDK, SYGVNS. The CDR3 coding sequence is TGTGCCAGCAGTGAGGGGGGGGGCAATCAGCCCCAGCATTTT. Protein sequence: CASSEGGGNQPQHF.

V gene TRBV24-1 combines with J gene TRBJ2-1, with 10 bases lining up with TRBD2. Germline CDR1 reads KGHDR; CDR2 reads SFDVKD. The CDR3 is 16 amino acids. V was pared by 2 bases and J by 4 bases, with 4 bases of the junction left unmatched. Here the CDR3 DNA reads TGTGCCACCAGTGATTCTAGCGGGGGCTTATACAATGAGCAGTTCTTC. Amino acids: CATSDSSGGLYNEQFF.

This sequence joins TRBV19 and TRBJ2-2; D is ambiguous. Trimming pared 4 bases from V and 4 bases from J, leaving 10 bases between. The CDR3 spans 14 residues. Germline V CDR1 and CDR2: LNHDA, SQIVND (reference sequence). The CDR3 sequence: CASSSPRSTGELFF. CDR3 DNA: TGTGCCAGTAGTAGTCCTAGGTCCACCGGGGAGCTGTTTTTT. Full variable domain (missing parts from reference TRBV19 and TRBJ2-2): DGGITQSPKYLFRKEGQNVTLSCEQNLNHDAMYWYRQDPGQGLRLIYYSQIVNDFQKGDIAEGYSVSREKKESFPLTVTSAQKNPTAFYLCASSSPRSTGELFFGEGSRLTVL.

The gene calls are TRBV10-3 and TRBJ1-1; the match to TRBD1 covers 7 bases. This CDR3 spans 13 amino acids. After removal of 5 bases from V and 1 base from J, the junction contained 1 base not matched to a gene. Per the germline V gene, CDR1 is ENHRY and CDR2 is SYGVKD. CDR3 protein: CAISTGANTEAFF. The CDR3 DNA is TGTGCCATCAGTACAGGGGCGAACACTGAAGCTTTCTTT.

This chain connects TRBV19 to TRBJ2-6; D possibly corresponds to TRBD2 (5 bases). Trimming removed 3 bases from V and 2 bases from J, with 8 bases in between. The CDR3 extends over 15 amino acids. Germline lookup yields CDR1 LNHDA and CDR2 SQIVND (reference sequence). The CDR3 spells CASSIRGTGANVLTF. The CDR3 region has the DNA TGTGCCAGTAGTATCCGGGGAACTGGGGCCAACGTCCTGACTTTC.